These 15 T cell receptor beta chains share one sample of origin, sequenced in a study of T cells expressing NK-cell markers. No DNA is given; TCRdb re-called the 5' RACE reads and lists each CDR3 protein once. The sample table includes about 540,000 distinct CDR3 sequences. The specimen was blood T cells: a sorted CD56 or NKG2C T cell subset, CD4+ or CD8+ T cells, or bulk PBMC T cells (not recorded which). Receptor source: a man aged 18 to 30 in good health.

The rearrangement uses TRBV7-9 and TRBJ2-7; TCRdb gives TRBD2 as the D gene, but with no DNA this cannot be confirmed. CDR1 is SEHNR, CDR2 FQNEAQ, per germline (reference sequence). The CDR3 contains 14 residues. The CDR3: CASSLAGPGYEQYF.

The CDR3 spells CASSPLRGATNTGELFF. This chain uses TRBV7-9 with TRBJ2-2; TCRdb names TRBD1, which stays unverified in the absence of DNA. In germline, CDR1 is SEHNR, CDR2 FQNEAQ (reference sequence). This CDR3 spans 17 amino acids.

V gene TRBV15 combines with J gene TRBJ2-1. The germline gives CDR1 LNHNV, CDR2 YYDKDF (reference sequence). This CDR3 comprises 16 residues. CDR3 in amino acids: CATSRVRHSLLDEQFF.

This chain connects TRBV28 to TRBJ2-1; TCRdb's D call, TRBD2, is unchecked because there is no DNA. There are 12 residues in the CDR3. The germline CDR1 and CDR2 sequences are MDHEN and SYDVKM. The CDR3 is CASRSTGTPKFF.

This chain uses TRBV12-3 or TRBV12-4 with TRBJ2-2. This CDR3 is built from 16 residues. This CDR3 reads CASSSGLRDTTGELFF.

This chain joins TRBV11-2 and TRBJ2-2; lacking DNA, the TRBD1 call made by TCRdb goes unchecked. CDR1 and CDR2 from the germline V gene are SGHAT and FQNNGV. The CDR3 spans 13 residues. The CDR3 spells CASSNRGAIELFF.

This chain's CDR3 is CASSLIAGPTGELFF. The chain employs TRBV10-1 and TRBJ2-2; TCRdb indicates TRBD2, and absent DNA this call remains unverified. The CDR3 covers 15 residues. Germline V gene data show CDR1 as WNHNN and CDR2 as SYGVQD (reference sequence).

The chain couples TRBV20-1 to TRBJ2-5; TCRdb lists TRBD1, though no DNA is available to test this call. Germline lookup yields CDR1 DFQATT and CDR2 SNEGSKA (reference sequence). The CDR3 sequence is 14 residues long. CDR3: CSASSGTVHETQYF.

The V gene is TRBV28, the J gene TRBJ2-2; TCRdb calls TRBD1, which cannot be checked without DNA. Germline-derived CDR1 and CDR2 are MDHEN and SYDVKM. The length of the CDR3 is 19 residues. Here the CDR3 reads CASSFDGQGKGANTGELFF. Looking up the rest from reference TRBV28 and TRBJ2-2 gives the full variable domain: DVKVTQSSRYLVKRTGEKVFLECVQDMDHENMFWYRQDPGLGLRLIYFSYDVKMKEKGDIPEGYSVSREKKERFSLILESASTNQTSMYLCASSFDGQGKGANTGELFFGEGSRLTVL.

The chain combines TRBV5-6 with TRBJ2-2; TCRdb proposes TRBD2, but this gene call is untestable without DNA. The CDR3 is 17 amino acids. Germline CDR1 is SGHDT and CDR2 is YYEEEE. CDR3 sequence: CASSLYTSAKNTGELFF.

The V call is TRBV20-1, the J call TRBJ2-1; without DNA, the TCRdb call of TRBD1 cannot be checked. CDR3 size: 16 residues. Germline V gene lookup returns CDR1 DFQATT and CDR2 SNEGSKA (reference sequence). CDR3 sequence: CSANPPPGRLDDEQFF.

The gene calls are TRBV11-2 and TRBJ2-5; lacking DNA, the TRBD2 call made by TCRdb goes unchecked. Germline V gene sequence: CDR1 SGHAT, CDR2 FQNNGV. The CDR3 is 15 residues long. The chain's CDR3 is CASSFGATGPETQYF.

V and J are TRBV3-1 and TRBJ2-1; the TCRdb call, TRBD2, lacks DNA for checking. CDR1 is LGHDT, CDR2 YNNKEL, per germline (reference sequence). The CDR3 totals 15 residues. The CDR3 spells CASSLGQLVGNEQFF.

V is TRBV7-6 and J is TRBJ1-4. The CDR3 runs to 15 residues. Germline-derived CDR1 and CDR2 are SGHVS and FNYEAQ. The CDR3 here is CASSLEEAFNEKLFF.

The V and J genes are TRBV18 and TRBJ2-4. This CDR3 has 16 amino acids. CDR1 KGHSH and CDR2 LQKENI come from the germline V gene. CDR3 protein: CASSPREALAKNIQYF.